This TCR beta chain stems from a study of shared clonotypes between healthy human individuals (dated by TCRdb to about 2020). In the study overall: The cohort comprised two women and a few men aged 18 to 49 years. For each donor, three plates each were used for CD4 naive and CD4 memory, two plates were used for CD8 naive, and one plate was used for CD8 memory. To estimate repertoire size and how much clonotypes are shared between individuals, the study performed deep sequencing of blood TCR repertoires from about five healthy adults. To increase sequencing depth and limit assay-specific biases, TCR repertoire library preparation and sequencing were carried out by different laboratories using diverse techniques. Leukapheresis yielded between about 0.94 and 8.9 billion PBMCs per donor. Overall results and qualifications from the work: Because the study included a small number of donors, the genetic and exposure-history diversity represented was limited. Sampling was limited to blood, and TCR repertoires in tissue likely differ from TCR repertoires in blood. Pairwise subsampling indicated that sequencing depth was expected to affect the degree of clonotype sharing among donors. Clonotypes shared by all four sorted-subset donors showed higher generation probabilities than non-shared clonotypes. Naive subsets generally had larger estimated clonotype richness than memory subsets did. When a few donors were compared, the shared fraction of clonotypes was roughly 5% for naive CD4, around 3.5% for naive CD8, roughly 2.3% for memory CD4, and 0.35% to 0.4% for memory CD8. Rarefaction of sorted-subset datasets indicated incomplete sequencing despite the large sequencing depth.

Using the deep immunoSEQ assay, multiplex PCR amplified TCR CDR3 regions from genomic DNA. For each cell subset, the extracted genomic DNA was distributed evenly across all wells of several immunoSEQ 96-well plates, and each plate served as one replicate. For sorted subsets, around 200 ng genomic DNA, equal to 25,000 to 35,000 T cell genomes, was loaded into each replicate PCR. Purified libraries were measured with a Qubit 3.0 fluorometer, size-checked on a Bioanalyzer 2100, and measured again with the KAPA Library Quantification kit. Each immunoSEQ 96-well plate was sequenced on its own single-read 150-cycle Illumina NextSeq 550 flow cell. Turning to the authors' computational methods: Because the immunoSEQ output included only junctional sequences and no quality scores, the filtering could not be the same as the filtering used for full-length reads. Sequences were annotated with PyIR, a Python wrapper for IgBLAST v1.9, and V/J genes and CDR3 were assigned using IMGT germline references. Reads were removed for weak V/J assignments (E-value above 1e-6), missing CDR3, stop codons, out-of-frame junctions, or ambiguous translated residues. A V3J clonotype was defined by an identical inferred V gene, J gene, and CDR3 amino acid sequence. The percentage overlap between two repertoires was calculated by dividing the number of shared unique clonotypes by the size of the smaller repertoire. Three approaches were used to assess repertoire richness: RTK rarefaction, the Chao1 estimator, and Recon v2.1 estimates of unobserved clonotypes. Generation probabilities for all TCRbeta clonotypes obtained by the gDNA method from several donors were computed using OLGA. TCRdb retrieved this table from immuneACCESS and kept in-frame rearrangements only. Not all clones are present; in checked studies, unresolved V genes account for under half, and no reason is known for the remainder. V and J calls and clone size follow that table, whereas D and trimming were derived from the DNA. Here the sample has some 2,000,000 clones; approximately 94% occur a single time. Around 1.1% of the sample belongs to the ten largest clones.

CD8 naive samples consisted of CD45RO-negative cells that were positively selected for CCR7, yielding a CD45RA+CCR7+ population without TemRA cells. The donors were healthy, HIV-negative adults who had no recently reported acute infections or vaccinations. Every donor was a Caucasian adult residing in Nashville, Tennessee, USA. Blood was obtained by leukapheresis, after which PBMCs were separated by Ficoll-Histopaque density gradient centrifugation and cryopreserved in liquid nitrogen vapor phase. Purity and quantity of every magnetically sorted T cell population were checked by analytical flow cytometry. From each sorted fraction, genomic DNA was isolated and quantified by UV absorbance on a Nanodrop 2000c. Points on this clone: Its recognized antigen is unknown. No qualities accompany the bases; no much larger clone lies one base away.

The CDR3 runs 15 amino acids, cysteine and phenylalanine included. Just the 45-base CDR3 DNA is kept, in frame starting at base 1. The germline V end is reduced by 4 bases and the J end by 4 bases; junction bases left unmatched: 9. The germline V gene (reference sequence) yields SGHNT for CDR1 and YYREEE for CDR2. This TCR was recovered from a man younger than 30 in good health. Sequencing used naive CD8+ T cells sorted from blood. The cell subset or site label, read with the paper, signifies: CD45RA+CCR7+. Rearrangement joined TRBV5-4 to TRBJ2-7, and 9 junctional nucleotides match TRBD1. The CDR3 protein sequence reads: CASSPGTGKGYEQYF. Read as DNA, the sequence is TGTGCCAGCAGCCCTGGGACAGGGAAAGGATACGAGCAGTACTTC.